Listed below are T cell receptor beta chains from one sample, sequenced in a study of blood T cell repertoires in COVID-19. Here immunoSEQ multiplex PCR was the method, and the copy in TCRdb shows in-frame clones only, minus some. The sample records 270,000 or so clones, roughly 90% being singletons. Sequenced input: peripheral blood. Source of these receptors: a woman in her twenties or thirties with active or convalescent COVID-19. Each CDR3 is given with its conserved first and last residue. The order of the fields is clone size, D gene, J gene, V gene, CDR3 DNA, CDR3 protein. D genes are given only for firm matches. Where a row states a size, it is once, few, many or the class of an expanded clone; other rows omit it.

>.|TRBD2|TRBJ2-3|TRBV29-1
TGCAGCGTTGAAGCGGCGACTAGCAGGACAGATACGCAGTATTTT
CSVEAATSRTDTQYF
>.|.|TRBJ2-1|TRBV5-1
TGCGCCAGCAGCTTGGGACAGGCAGACTACAATGAGCAGTTCTTC
CASSLGQADYNEQFF
>.|.|TRBJ2-1|TRBV5-5
TGTGCCTGCTTTCTGGCGGGGGCCCTCTACAATGAGCAGTTCTTC
CACFLAGALYNEQFF
>once|TRBD2|TRBJ2-5|TRBV3-1/TRBV3-2
TGTGCCCGCACAGGGCGGGGGGCCCAAGAGACCCAGTACTTC
CARTGRGAQETQYF
>.|TRBD2|TRBJ2-3|TRBV27
TGTGCCAGCAGGGGGGGGGCAGATACGCAGTATTTT
CASRGGADTQYF
>.|.|TRBJ1-1|TRBV5-1
TGCGCCAGCACCCTGGACAGCCACATGAACACTGAAGCTTTCTTT
CASTLDSHMNTEAFF
>.|.|TRBJ2-2|TRBV15
TGTGCCACCAGCAAAGAAGGCGGGGTTGGGGCCGGGGAGCTGTTTTTT
CATSKEGGVGAGELFF
>.|TRBD2|TRBJ2-7|TRBV6-1
TGTGCCAGCAGTGATCAGCTAGCGGGGGGCCGAGAGCAGTACTTC
CASSDQLAGGREQYF
>few|TRBD2|TRBJ2-1|TRBV6-2/TRBV6-3
TGTGCCAGCAGTTTCTTCCCGGGACTAGCGGGGCTCAATGAGCAGTTCTTC
CASSFFPGLAGLNEQFF
>.|.|TRBJ1-1|TRBV6-1
TGTGCCAGCAGTGAATGGTCCCAGATAACAGGGGAAGCTTTCTTT
CASSEWSQITGEAFF
>.|TRBD1|TRBJ1-6|TRBV27
TGTGCCAGCAGTTTAAGAGGCGACAGGGTTTCCTATAATTCACCCCTCCACTTT
CASSLRGDRVSYNSPLHF
>.|TRBD1|TRBJ1-6|TRBV30
TGTGCCTGGAGTCCGGGACAGGGGATCTATAATTCACCCCTCCACTTT
CAWSPGQGIYNSPLHF
>.|.|TRBJ2-7|TRBV14
TGTGCCAGCAGCCCGGGTGGGGGCATCCACGAGCAGTACTTC
CASSPGGGIHEQYF
>.|TRBD1|TRBJ2-3|TRBV5-4
TGTGCCAGCAGCTTAGCCACAGGGGGCTTTAGCACAGATACGCAGTATTTT
CASSLATGGFSTDTQYF
>.|.|TRBJ1-1|TRBV28
TGTGCCAGCAACTTTGGCGGACAGATGAACACTGAAGCTTTCTTT
CASNFGGQMNTEAFF
>.|TRBD2|TRBJ2-5|TRBV2
TGTGCCAGCAGTGAAACGGGACTAGCGGGTGAGACCCAGTACTTC
CASSETGLAGETQYF
>.|.|TRBJ1-2|TRBV27
TGTGCCATTCCGTCCGGGGGTCCGGGCTACACCTTC
CAIPSGGPGYTF
>.|.|TRBJ1-5|TRBV28
TGTGCCAGCAGCCGGGGGGCTAGCAATCAGCCCCAGCATTTT
CASSRGASNQPQHF
>.|TRBD1|TRBJ2-1|TRBV27
TGTGCCAGCAGTGACGACAGGGGGCAGGTTGAGCAGTTCTTC
CASSDDRGQVEQFF
>.|.|TRBJ2-7|TRBV30
TGTGCCGGACTGAAGGTGGCGGGACAGATCTCCTACGAGCAGTACTTC
CAGLKVAGQISYEQYF
>.|.|TRBJ1-3|TRBV6-5
TGTGCCAGCAGTTACTCTCGGGGGGACACCATATATTTT
CASSYSRGDTIYF
>.|TRBD1|TRBJ2-7|TRBV5-6
TGTGCCAGCAGCTTGGAGGGACAGGGAATGAGGGGGCGGTACTTC
CASSLEGQGMRGRYF
>.|.|TRBJ2-7|TRBV7-2
TGTGCCAGCAGCTTATTCCCAAGGGGCTACTCTTACGAGCAGTACTTC
CASSLFPRGYSYEQYF
>few|TRBD1|TRBJ1-5|TRBV7-2
TGTGCCAGCAGCTTAGTCCCAGGGGGCTTTAATCAGCCCCAGCATTTT
CASSLVPGGFNQPQHF
>few|.|TRBJ2-1|TRBV9
TGTGCCAGCAGCGTAGGGGCGGGATTGGGCAATGAGCAGTTCTTC
CASSVGAGLGNEQFF
>.|TRBD1|TRBJ2-1|TRBV5-1
TGCGCCAGCAGCCTCGGGACAGCCTCTTACAATGAGCAGTTCTTC
CASSLGTASYNEQFF
>few|.|TRBJ1-2|TRBV25-1
TGTGCCAGCAGTGGGTCAGGGGCTAACTATGGCTACACCTTC
CASSGSGANYGYTF
>.|TRBD1|TRBJ1-1|TRBV7-2
TGTGCCAGCAGCCGACAGGGTAACACTGAAGCTTTCTTT
CASSRQGNTEAFF
>.|TRBD1|TRBJ2-2|TRBV5-4
TGTGCCAGCAGCTTGGAGCCAGGGGGGAACACCGGGGAGCTGTTTTTT
CASSLEPGGNTGELFF
>.|.|TRBJ1-1|TRBV19
TGTGCCAGTAGTCTCAAACAGGCTAACACTGAAGCTTTCTTT
CASSLKQANTEAFF
>.|TRBD1|TRBJ1-2|TRBV3-1/TRBV3-2
TGTGCCAGCAGCCACTCGACAGGGGGTGAGAGCTACACCTTC
CASSHSTGGESYTF
>.|TRBD1|TRBJ1-2|TRBV28
TGTGCCAGCAGTTTATCACCGGGGACAGGGTTATATGGCTACACCTTC
CASSLSPGTGLYGYTF
>.|TRBD1|TRBJ1-4|TRBV2
TGTGCCAGCTCTCGACAGGGGAACGGTCTTTATGAAAAACTGTTTTTT
CASSRQGNGLYEKLFF
>.|.|TRBJ2-1|TRBV5-1
TGCGCCAGCAGCTTGGGGTCCTCAGTCTACAATGAGCAGTTCTTC
CASSLGSSVYNEQFF
>few|.|TRBJ1-2|TRBV13
TGTGCCAGCAGCTGGGGGGGGCTACCATCCACCTTC
CASSWGGLPSTF
>.|.|TRBJ1-1|TRBV19
TGTGCCAGTATACGGAGGCAGGAGAGCATTAACACTGAAGCTTTCTTT
CASIRRQESINTEAFF
>.|.|TRBJ2-5|TRBV25-1
TGTGCCAGCAGTGCCAGGGCAGAGACCCAGTACTTC
CASSARAETQYF